This T cell receptor beta chain was recorded in a study of blood T cell repertoires in COVID-19 (dated by TCRdb to 2020 to 2021). Context from the whole study: Collaborator samples came from the United States, Italy and Spain and covered acute and convalescent phases of COVID-19. The prospective study material was composed of cDNA or gDNA derived from T cells, B-cell-depleted T cells, or PBMCs. Subjects who had been exposed to COVID-19, were actively infected with it, or had recovered from it provided the deeply sampled blood TCRbeta repertoires that made up the dataset. The repertoires were made available in a free public database intended to serve as a resource for research on the immune response to SARS-CoV-2. Samples were obtained from the ongoing ImmuneRACE study (first 160 participants) and from approximately 1,200 subjects provided by 6 global collaborators. Nearly every sample came with metadata listing a de-identified subject ID, COVID-19 status, age in years and sex. Where available, HLA class I and class II types were taken from metadata supplied by the sample provider and were not determined by assay-based typing.

This clone was seen just once. The antigen this receptor binds is unknown. Base quality data are lacking; no much larger clone is found one base away. Each collaborating institution followed its own protocols to collect whole blood in K2EDTA tubes. For TCRbeta analysis, collaborators shipped samples as frozen whole blood, isolated PBMCs, or DNA extracted from either of those sample types. General findings and caveats noted by the study authors: The quantity of clinical and demographic metadata differed by source and by participant and was supplied without curation.

TCRbeta CDR3 regions were amplified from genomic DNA by means of the immunoSEQ Assay, a bias-controlled multiplex PCR. The authors processed their data as follows. Nucleated cell counts per sample were estimated from amplification of reference gene primers within the assay. Sequence reads were collapsed and filtered to measure the absolute abundance of every unique TCRbeta CDR3 rearrangement. Productive Simpson clonality was computed per sample as the square root of Simpson's diversity index over productive rearrangements. TCRdb carries this immuneACCESS record with in-frame sequences only. Its versions omit some clonotypes, under half of them owing to an unresolved V gene in the studies checked, with the rest unexplained. The V and J calls and clone size were taken over from that table, and D and trimming were inferred from the DNA. In this sample the table shows roughly 80,000 clones, 90% to 95% of which occur a single time. 1.7% of the sample is in the top ten clones.

The germline V gene supplies CDR1 MNHEY and CDR2 SVGEGT. V and J lose 0 bases and 2 bases, and a span of 6 bases separates them. From the cysteine through the phenylalanine, the CDR3 covers 14 amino acids. Just CDR3 DNA is preserved here, 42 bases in frame from base 1. Material for sequencing was peripheral blood. Recombination joined TRBV6-2 or TRBV6-3 with TRBJ2-3; TRBD2 is perhaps the D gene, given 6 matching bases. This clonotype originated in a man in his sixties with acute or convalescent COVID-19. The nucleotides are TGTGCCAGCAGTTACTCGCGGGACACAGATACGCAGTATTTT. Its protein product is CASSYSRDTDTQYF.